One and the same sample provided the 32 T cell receptor beta chains below, sequenced in a study of blood T cell repertoires in COVID-19. Clones were read by immunoSEQ multiplex PCR, and TCRdb kept only the in-frame ones, dropping some. Among under 150,000 clones listed, 79% were seen once. Input material: peripheral blood. Receptor source: a woman of 80 years or more with acute or convalescent COVID-19.

The chain combines TRBV7-6 with TRBJ2-5, with 11 bases that match TRBD2. This CDR3 spans 17 amino acids. CDR1 and CDR2 from the germline V gene are SGHVS and FNYEAQ. J lost 2 bases, V lost 0 bases, and 5 bases had no gene match. CDR3 sequence (DNA): TGTGCCAGCAGCTTAGCGGGGGTAGCGGGGGGGCAAGAGACCCAGTACTTC. It is translated as CASSLAGVAGGQETQYF.

The V gene is TRBV14, the J gene TRBJ1-6; D is uncertain. Trimming cost V 1 base and J 7 bases, with 8 bases left between them. Germline CDR1 reads SGHDN; CDR2 reads FVKESK. CDR3 length: 14 amino acids. CDR3 protein: CASSQGRENSPLHF. In DNA form, the CDR3 reads TGTGCCAGCAGCCAAGGACGGGAGAATTCACCCCTCCACTTT.

CDR3 sequence reads: CASSTPTERYGYTF. CDR3 nucleotides: TGTGCCAGCAGTACGCCGACAGAACGATATGGCTACACCTTC. V gene TRBV28 combines with J gene TRBJ1-2; a weak D match, TRBD1 (5 bases). V dropped 5 bases and J dropped 5 bases, with 15 bases sitting between them. CDR1 MDHEN and CDR2 SYDVKM come from the germline V gene. This CDR3 comprises 14 residues.

The chain employs TRBV5-4 and TRBJ1-1; possibly TRBD1 for D (5 bases). CDR1 SGHNT and CDR2 YYREEE come from the germline V gene (reference sequence). This CDR3 spans 14 amino acids. The V gene lost 3 bases and the J gene lost 8 bases, with 17 bases spanning the gap. The CDR3 sequence is CASSSREAGGEAFF. For the CDR3, the DNA is TGTGCCAGCAGCTCCAGGGAGGCCGGCGGAGAAGCTTTCTTT.

This CDR3 reads CASRSYRLLDSLDSEAFF. The CDR3 region has the DNA TGTGCCAGCAGGAGCTACCGGCTACTGGACAGCTTAGATTCTGAAGCTTTCTTT. V is TRBV6-9 and J is TRBJ1-1; D may be TRBD1 (6 bases). Trimming cost V 6 bases and J 6 bases, with 29 bases left between them. In germline, CDR1 is MNHGY, CDR2 SVAAGI. The CDR3 totals 18 residues.

V is TRBV7-2 and J is TRBJ1-1; D remains ambiguous. Germline CDR1 and CDR2: SGHTA and FQGNSA. CDR3 length equals 14 residues. V lost 0 bases and J lost 2, with 7 bases in between. Here the CDR3 reads CASSLAGANTEAFF. The CDR3 nucleotides are TGTGCCAGCAGCTTAGCAGGAGCCAACACTGAAGCTTTCTTT.

V is TRBV19 and J is TRBJ2-2; 13 nucleotides align to TRBD2. CDR3 length: 17 residues. The V gene end was trimmed by 5 bases and the J gene end by 8 bases; junction bases not matched to a gene: 11. Germline V lookup: CDR1 LNHDA, CDR2 SQIVND (reference sequence). This CDR3 reads CASSLIPGLAGSGELFF. CDR3 DNA: TGTGCCAGTAGTCTCATACCGGGACTAGCGGGATCGGGGGAGCTGTTTTTT.

The rearrangement joins TRBV7-9 to TRBJ2-7; 8 bases align to TRBD1. The CDR3 totals 14 residues. V was pared by 1 base and J by 2 bases, with 1 base of the junction left unmatched. Germline CDR1 is SEHNR and CDR2 is FQNEAQ (reference sequence). CDR3 sequence: CASSLGTGPYEQYF. In DNA form, the CDR3 reads TGTGCCAGCAGCTTAGGGACAGGGCCCTACGAGCAGTACTTC.

This clone turned up a few times. This specimen includes other DNA sequences encoding the same CDR3. The chain recombines TRBV19 with TRBJ2-7, with a weak D call TRBD1 (5 bases). The V gene's germline CDR1 is LNHDA and CDR2 SQIVND (reference sequence). Deletions cut 3 bases from V and 6 bases from J, with 12 bases between. This CDR3 contains 13 residues. CDR3 in DNA: TGTGCCAGTAGTATCCAGGGTGTGGGCGAGCAGTACTTC. Translated: CASSIQGVGEQYF.

The V and J genes are TRBV18 and TRBJ2-7, with D possibly matching TRBD2 (7 bases). Per the germline V gene, CDR1 is KGHSH and CDR2 is LQKENI. Trimming removed 1 base from V and 1 base from J, with 11 bases in between. This CDR3 contains 15 residues. The CDR3 sequence is CASSPQKGGSYEQYF. CDR3 in DNA: TGTGCCAGCTCACCACAAAAGGGGGGGTCCTACGAGCAGTACTTC.

The V and J genes are TRBV19 and TRBJ1-5, with D possibly TRBD1 on 5 matching bases. The CDR3 runs to 13 residues. Germline loops: CDR1 LNHDA, CDR2 SQIVND (reference sequence). The V end lost 4 bases, the J end lost 7 bases, and 11 bases lay between the germline ends. CDR3 coding DNA: TGTGCCAGTAGTACGGCCAGGGCCCAGCCCCAGCATTTT. It translates to CASSTARAQPQHF.

This chain uses TRBV19 with TRBJ1-5, with 7 bases matching TRBD1. This CDR3 region has 14 residues. CDR1 is LNHDA and CDR2 is SQIVND in the germline V gene (reference sequence). After removal of 7 bases from V and 1 base from J, the junction contained 4 bases not matched to a gene. CDR3 protein: CASKRQGSNQPQHF. The CDR3 region has the DNA TGTGCCAGTAAGCGACAGGGAAGCAATCAGCCCCAGCATTTT.

This clone was seen just once. The J gene is TRBJ2-3, the V gene TRBV3-1 (or the pseudogene TRBV3-2), with 8 bases fitting TRBD2. The ends lost 1 base at V and 1 base at J; junction bases unmatched: 4. CDR1 and CDR2 (germline): LGHDT, YNNKEL (reference sequence). The CDR3 loop spans 16 amino acids. CDR3 nucleotide sequence: TGTGCCAGCAGCCAAGTTGCGGGGGGTCGCACAGATACGCAGTATTTT. This gives the protein CASSQVAGGRTDTQYF.

The J gene is TRBJ2-2, the V gene TRBV3-1 (or the pseudogene TRBV3-2); D is undetermined. The V gene lost 5 bases and the J gene lost 4 bases, with 17 bases spanning the gap. There are 16 residues in the CDR3. The germline V gene has CDR1 LGHDT and CDR2 YNNKEL (reference sequence). DNA for the CDR3: TGTGCCAGCAGCTCTCAAATAGAGGCAATCACCGGGGAGCTGTTTTTT. Translated, it gives CASSSQIEAITGELFF.

The V gene is TRBV19, the J gene TRBJ1-1, with D possibly TRBD1 on 5 matching bases. From germline, CDR1 is LNHDA and CDR2 SQIVND (reference sequence). CDR3 size: 13 residues. V dropped 4 bases and J dropped 3 bases, with 9 bases sitting between them. In nucleotides, the CDR3 is TGTGCCAGTAGTAAGGGGCCAGACACTGAAGCTTTCTTT. Amino acid sequence: CASSKGPDTEAFF.

This chain links TRBV9 with TRBJ1-2; 7 bases align to TRBD1. This CDR3 region has 15 residues. With V trimmed by 1 base and J by 7 bases, 10 bases remained unmatched. The germline gives CDR1 SGDLS, CDR2 YYNGEE. This chain's CDR3 is CASSVLSGGQPGYTF. The CDR3 DNA sequence: TGTGCCAGCAGCGTATTGAGTGGGGGACAGCCTGGCTACACCTTC.

The table lists this clone with a few counts. V gene TRBV15 combines with J gene TRBJ1-5; tentatively, D is TRBD1 (5 bases). CDR1 LNHNV and CDR2 YYDKDF come from the germline V gene (reference sequence). The CDR3 has 16 amino acids. Trimming cost V 5 bases and J 0 bases, with 14 bases left between them. CDR3 residues: CATSGRGGDSNQPQHF. The DNA of the CDR3 is TGTGCCACCAGCGGGAGGGGAGGGGATAGCAATCAGCCCCAGCATTTT.

This clone was seen a handful of times. The V gene is TRBV5-4, the J gene TRBJ1-1; TRBD1 aligns across 7 bases. V was clipped by 4 bases and J by 0 bases; unmatched bases: 9. This CDR3 spans 16 amino acids. Germline V lookup: CDR1 SGHNT, CDR2 YYREEE (reference sequence). CDR3: CASSPYRDSMNTEAFF. DNA for the CDR3: TGTGCCAGCAGCCCCTACCGGGACAGTATGAACACTGAAGCTTTCTTT. The full variable domain, completed using reference TRBV5-4 and TRBJ1-1, is ETGVTQSPTHLIKTRGQQVTLRCSSQSGHNTVSWYQQALGQGPQFIFQYYREEENGRGNFPPRFSGLQFPNYSSELNVNALELDDSALYLCASSPYRDSMNTEAFFGQGTRLTVV.

This clone was seen once. The CDR3 DNA reads TGTGCCAGTAGTATGAACAGGGGCAACTCTGGGGCCAACGTCCTGACTTTC. Encoded protein: CASSMNRGNSGANVLTF. The V and J genes are TRBV19 and TRBJ2-6; 7 bases are a match to TRBD1. With V trimmed by 3 bases and J by 0 bases, 5 bases remained unmatched. Germline-derived CDR1 and CDR2 are LNHDA and SQIVND (reference sequence). The CDR3 runs 17 residues.

This clone was seen a handful of times. The V call is TRBV2, the J call TRBJ2-2, with 11 bases that match TRBD2. The J segment lost 3 bases and the V segment lost 6 bases, leaving 3 bases of the junction unmatched. The CDR3 covers 15 residues. CDR1 is SNHLY, CDR2 FYNNEI, per germline. The CDR3 region has the DNA TGTGCCAGCAGCGGGACTAGCGGCTACACCGGGGAGCTGTTTTTT. Protein sequence: CASSGTSGYTGELFF.

The V call is TRBV3-1 (or the pseudogene TRBV3-2), the J call TRBJ1-4; D is unresolved. The CDR3 sequence is 17 residues long. Looked up from germline, CDR1 is LGHDT and CDR2 is YNNKEL (reference sequence). Trimming cost V 0 bases and J 10 bases, with 21 bases left between them. CDR3 in amino acids: CASSQDHPTPAVGKLFF. CDR3 coding DNA: TGTGCCAGCAGCCAAGATCACCCGACACCCGCTGTGGGAAAACTGTTTTTT.

The rearrangement links TRBV7-6 to TRBJ2-2, with TRBD1 identical over 7 bases. The CDR3 extends over 15 amino acids. V was pared by 5 bases and J by 3 bases, with 6 bases of the junction left unmatched. Germline V gives CDR1 SGHVS, CDR2 FNYEAQ. The CDR3 region is CASSPRDRDTGELFF. The CDR3 DNA sequence: TGTGCCAGCAGCCCTCGGGACAGAGACACCGGGGAGCTGTTTTTT.

The chain is built from TRBV9 and TRBJ1-2, with 10 nucleotides matching TRBD1. Trimming at V came to 2 bases and at J to 6 bases, leaving 1 base not matched to a gene. Germline CDR1 and CDR2: SGDLS and YYNGEE. CDR3 length: 13 amino acids. The CDR3 nucleotides read TGTGCCAGCAGCGTTGGGACAGGGGATGGCTACACCTTC. Protein sequence: CASSVGTGDGYTF.

This clone was observed a handful of times. This chain uses TRBV19 with TRBJ1-1; tentatively, D is TRBD1 (5 bases). Germline CDR1 LNHDA, CDR2 SQIVND (reference sequence). The CDR3 contains 13 residues. Trimming took 6 bases from V and 0 from J, leaving 8 bases between them. Here the CDR3 reads CASSEGVNTEAFF. CDR3 nucleotides: TGTGCCAGTAGCGAAGGGGTGAACACTGAAGCTTTCTTT.

The V and J genes are TRBV5-6 and TRBJ2-6; D gene ambiguous. The CDR3 contains 16 residues. The germline V gene has CDR1 SGHDT and CDR2 YYEEEE. With 5 bases removed from V and 1 base from J, the gap between germline ends came to 13 bases. CDR3 coding DNA: TGTGCCAGCAGATCTACTCGGGTGTCTGGGGCCAACGTCCTGACTTTC. Residues: CASRSTRVSGANVLTF.

The V and J genes are TRBV28 and TRBJ2-7; 8 bases map to TRBD2. CDR1 and CDR2 (germline): MDHEN, SYDVKM. The CDR3 is 14 residues long. The V segment lost 6 bases and the J segment 1 base; nucleotides outside the gene matches: 5. The CDR3 nucleotides are TGTGCCAGCAGGGAGCGGGAGACTTCCTACGAGCAGTACTTC. Protein sequence: CASRERETSYEQYF.

This clone appeared a few times. The chain joins TRBV27 to TRBJ1-6; D not certain. This CDR3 region has 14 residues. Germline loops: CDR1 MNHEY, CDR2 SMNVEV (reference sequence). V was clipped by 3 bases and J by 10 bases, with 13 bases between them. The CDR3, as DNA: TGTGCCAGCAGTTTGTCCCATCCGCGGTCACCCCTCCACTTT. It translates to CASSLSHPRSPLHF.

In its sample, this clone was seen once. The rearrangement links TRBV29-1 to TRBJ2-3; D remains unclear. The CDR3 has 14 residues. Germline V gives CDR1 SQVTM, CDR2 ANQGSEA. Between the trimmed V and J ends, which lost 4 bases and 0 bases, there was a span of 11 bases. The CDR3 here is CSVVRLASTDTQYF. As DNA, the CDR3 is TGCAGCGTTGTGCGGCTGGCTAGCACAGATACGCAGTATTTT.

The J gene is TRBJ2-7, the V gene TRBV2, with TRBD1 matching over 7 bases. CDR3 length: 13 amino acids. Trimming took 6 bases from V and 2 from J; bases not matched to a gene: 4. Per germline, CDR1 SNHLY and CDR2 FYNNEI. CDR3 coding DNA: TGTGCCAGCAGGACCGGGACAGCCTACGAGCAGTACTTC. Translation: CASRTGTAYEQYF.

This clone was observed a handful of times. The chain employs TRBV21-1 and TRBJ1-5; TRBD1 reflects the table's D call only, with no check against the DNA. TRBV21-1 is a pseudogene locus. This CDR3 has 20 amino acids. CDR3 DNA: TGTGCCAGCAGCAAAGCGCTTGGACAGGGGCTCCTCAGGGGCAATCAGCCCCAGCATTTT. As protein: CASSKALGQGLLRGNQPQHF.

This chain connects TRBV7-2 to TRBJ2-1, with TRBD1 matching over 8 bases. Germline values: CDR1 SGHTA, CDR2 FQGNSA. Unmatched junction bases numbered 10, after V lost 5 bases and J lost 7 bases. This CDR3 has 15 amino acids. The CDR3 sequence: CASSTQTGARNEQFF. The CDR3 nucleotides are TGTGCCAGCAGCACCCAGACAGGGGCGAGGAATGAGCAGTTCTTC.

A few counts support this clone. The J gene is TRBJ1-5, the V gene TRBV15; D gene uncertain. CDR1 and CDR2 (germline): LNHNV, YYDKDF (reference sequence). The germline V and J ends were trimmed by 4 bases and 0 bases, with 4 bases remaining between them. The CDR3 spans 13 residues. The CDR3 spells CATSTGSNQPQHF. The CDR3 DNA sequence: TGTGCCACCAGCACAGGTAGCAATCAGCCCCAGCATTTT.